What follows are 3 T cell receptor beta chains derived from one specimen sequenced in a study of blood T cell repertoires in COVID-19. Profiling relied on immunoSEQ multiplex PCR, and the TCRdb table lists in-frame clones only, not all of them. Among roughly 170,000 clones listed, around nine tenths were seen once. Sequenced material: peripheral blood. The receptors stem from a woman under 30 who had recovered from COVID-19.

This chain uses TRBV28 with TRBJ1-5; 12 positions match TRBD1. The ends lost 3 bases at V and 7 bases at J; junction bases unmatched: 7. This CDR3 contains 16 residues. Germline-derived CDR1 and CDR2 are MDHEN and SYDVKM. The CDR3: CASSFRDRGRGQPQHF. CDR3 nucleotide sequence: TGTGCCAGCAGTTTCCGGGACAGGGGGCGGGGGCAGCCCCAGCATTTT. The variable domain in full, with the rest retrieved from reference TRBV28 and TRBJ1-5, is DVKVTQSSRYLVKRTGEKVFLECVQDMDHENMFWYRQDPGLGLRLIYFSYDVKMKEKGDIPEGYSVSREKKERFSLILESASTNQTSMYLCASSFRDRGRGQPQHFGDGTRLSIL.

V and J are TRBV4-3 and TRBJ2-3; 15 bases fit TRBD2. Germline CDR1 reads LGHNA; CDR2 reads YSLEER. V shed 2 bases, J shed 0 bases, and the junction held 3 bases outside the gene matches. The CDR3 runs 18 residues. DNA for the CDR3: TGCGCCAGCAGCCAATGGGGACTAGCGGGGGGCAGCACAGATACGCAGTATTTT. It codes for CASSQWGLAGGSTDTQYF.

This chain links TRBV7-8 with TRBJ2-1, with D maybe TRBD2 (6 bases). Germline CDR1 SGHVS, CDR2 FQNEAQ. The V gene lost 4 bases and the J gene lost 9 bases, with 19 bases spanning the gap. This CDR3 comprises 15 residues. The CDR3 here is CASSSSGFGISEQFF. The CDR3 DNA reads TGTGCCAGCAGCTCAAGCGGGTTCGGGATCAGTGAGCAGTTCTTC.